The 18 T cell receptor beta chains below were found in one sample sequenced in a study of cytomegalovirus exposure and HLA in healthy donors. PCR employed 60 Vbeta and 13 Jbeta primers. Using immunoSEQ multiplex PCR, the repertoire was profiled, and TCRdb retains in-frame clones only, with some absent. The sample shows over 85,000 clones, around four fifths of them seen only once. Sequenced sample: PBMCs. These receptors came from a woman aged 55-70 years in good health and CMV-seropositive.

The chain links TRBV7-6 to TRBJ2-7; a weak D match, TRBD2 (5 bases). The CDR3 spans 14 residues. Germline CDR1 is SGHVS and CDR2 is FNYEAQ. V was cut by 4 bases and J by 2 bases, with 12 bases left in between. CDR3 sequence: CASSSGLPPYEQYF. CDR3 sequence (DNA): TGTGCCAGCAGCTCCGGACTGCCCCCCTACGAGCAGTACTTC. Full variable domain (missing parts from reference TRBV7-6 and TRBJ2-7): GAGVSQSPRYKVTKRGQDVALRCDPISGHVSLYWYRQALGQGPEFLTYFNYEAQQDKSGLPNDRFSAERPEGSISTLTIQRTEQRDSAMYRCASSSGLPPYEQYFGPGTRLTVT.

This clone was found once. This chain links TRBV9 with TRBJ1-2; maybe TRBD1 (5 bases). Trimming pared 0 bases from V and 4 bases from J, leaving 13 bases between. Germline lookup yields CDR1 SGDLS and CDR2 YYNGEE. CDR3 length: 15 amino acids. In DNA, the CDR3 is TGTGCCAGCAGCGTAGCTACGGACATCTTCTATGGCTACACCTTC. Translation: CASSVATDIFYGYTF.

The chain uses TRBV7-3 and TRBJ2-3; 15 bases agree with TRBD2. The V gene end was trimmed by 4 bases and the J gene end by 4 bases; junction bases not matched to a gene: 3. The CDR3 contains 16 residues. Germline lookup yields CDR1 SGHTA and CDR2 FQGTGA. The chain's CDR3 is CASSSGLAGGSDTQYF. CDR3 coding DNA: TGTGCCAGCAGCTCGGGACTAGCGGGAGGATCAGATACGCAGTATTTT.

As to this clone: In the same sample, other DNA sequences code for this CDR3. The chain has TRBV29-1 and TRBJ2-7; perhaps TRBD1 as D (6 bases). V lost 3 bases and J 6 bases, leaving 12 bases between the germline ends. The CDR3 loop spans 12 amino acids. Germline assignment: CDR1 SQVTM and CDR2 ANQGSEA. In DNA form, the CDR3 reads TGCAGCGTTGAGTCGGACAGAGCCGAGCAGTACTTC. It encodes CSVESDRAEQYF.

V gene TRBV10-1 combines with J gene TRBJ2-1, with D possibly matching TRBD2 (5 bases). In germline, CDR1 is WNHNN, CDR2 SYGVQD (reference sequence). The CDR3 contains 15 residues. Trimming removed 5 bases from V and 3 bases from J, with 14 bases in between. For the CDR3, the DNA is TGCGCCAGCAGTTTGAAGCGGAACAGCTACAATGAGCAGTTCTTC. The encoded protein is CASSLKRNSYNEQFF.

This sequence joins TRBV10-3 and TRBJ1-5; D gene ambiguous. Trimming took 8 bases from V and 0 from J, leaving 8 bases between them. CDR3 size: 13 residues. Looked up from germline, CDR1 is ENHRY and CDR2 is SYGVKD. The CDR3 spells CAIRGNSNQPQHF. The CDR3, as DNA: TGTGCCATCCGAGGAAATAGCAATCAGCCCCAGCATTTT.

The genes are TRBV27 and TRBJ2-4; TRBD2 matches 10 bases. Trimming cost V 4 bases and J 6 bases; bases outside gene matches: 3. This CDR3 comprises 14 residues. Germline V gives CDR1 MNHEY, CDR2 SMNVEV (reference sequence). CDR3 amino acids: CASSWERGGNIQYF. CDR3 DNA sequence: TGTGCCAGCAGTTGGGAGCGGGGGGGAAACATTCAGTACTTC.

The chain links TRBV28 to TRBJ2-7; the D gene is possibly TRBD1 (5 bases). The length of the CDR3 is 13 residues. Germline V gives CDR1 MDHEN, CDR2 SYDVKM. The germline V and J ends were trimmed by 4 bases and 5 bases, with 12 bases remaining between them. The CDR3 region is CASSSPDRHEQYF. In DNA, the CDR3 is TGTGCCAGCAGTTCCCCCGACAGACACGAGCAGTACTTC.

This rearrangement joins TRBV7-9 to TRBJ1-2, with 8 bases lining up with TRBD1. V shed 8 bases, J shed 4 bases, and the junction held 15 bases outside the gene matches. This CDR3 is built from 16 residues. The V gene's germline CDR1 is SEHNR and CDR2 FQNEAQ (reference sequence). The CDR3: CASSSLGWTGSYGYTF. CDR3 DNA: TGTGCCAGCTCCAGCCTAGGGTGGACAGGGAGCTATGGCTACACCTTC.

The chain carries TRBV7-9 and TRBJ2-4; 11 bases are a match to TRBD2. Trimming at V came to 3 bases and at J to 0 bases, leaving 7 bases not matched to a gene. The germline V gene encodes CDR1 SEHNR and CDR2 FQNEAQ (reference sequence). This CDR3 contains 18 residues. The CDR3 DNA follows: TGTGCCAGCAGCTTGGGGACTAGCGGAGGTCTAGCCAAAAACATTCAGTACTTC. It yields the protein CASSLGTSGGLAKNIQYF. Supplemented by reference TRBV7-9 and TRBJ2-4, the full variable domain reads DTGVSQNPRHKITKRGQNVTFRCDPISEHNRLYWYRQTLGQGPEFLTYFQNEAQLEKSRLLSDRFSAERPKGSFSTLEIQRTEQGDSAMYLCASSLGTSGGLAKNIQYFGAGTRLSVL.

The gene calls are TRBV6-1 and TRBJ2-5, with D tentatively TRBD1 (5 bases). V lost 4 bases and J lost 2, with 8 bases in between. This CDR3 region has 13 residues. Germline CDR1 is MNHNS and CDR2 is SASEGT. The CDR3 reads CASSVGVQETQYF. CDR3 coding DNA: TGTGCCAGCAGTGTAGGGGTTCAAGAGACCCAGTACTTC.

This clone qualifies as medium-sized. The rearrangement uses TRBV5-6 and TRBJ2-7; possibly TRBD2 for D (6 bases). The ends were cut back, 0 bases at V and 7 bases at J, with 14 bases in the middle. Germline V gene sequence: CDR1 SGHDT, CDR2 YYEEEE. There are 14 residues in the CDR3. CDR3 sequence reads: CASSLAQGGWEQYF. CDR3 in DNA: TGTGCCAGCAGCTTGGCTCAGGGAGGATGGGAGCAGTACTTC.

Turning to this clone: Other DNA sequences in the same sample also yield this CDR3. V is TRBV27 and J is TRBJ1-2; tentative D call: TRBD1 (6 bases). The CDR3 runs 16 residues. Germline CDR1 reads MNHEY; CDR2 reads SMNVEV (reference sequence). Trimming removed 7 bases from V and 2 bases from J, with 20 bases in between. The CDR3 nucleotides read TGTGCCAGCACCCCCTGGGGGGGGCAGGGGAACTATGGCTACACCTTC. It specifies CASTPWGGQGNYGYTF.

The chain employs TRBV5-4 and TRBJ2-3; D may be TRBD2 (6 bases). The CDR3 loop spans 14 amino acids. The germline CDR1 and CDR2 sequences are SGHNT and YYREEE (reference sequence). Trimming removed 4 bases at V and 3 bases at J, with 12 bases between. The CDR3 loop reads CASSNGSGTDTQYF. The CDR3 DNA reads TGTGCCAGCAGCAACGGGAGTGGTACAGATACGCAGTATTTT.

This chain joins TRBV19 and TRBJ1-1; the match to TRBD1 covers 8 bases. V dropped 6 bases and J dropped 0; count of bases not matched to a gene: 6. This CDR3 contains 15 residues. Germline lookup yields CDR1 LNHDA and CDR2 SQIVND (reference sequence). CDR3: CASSPYRGMNTEAFF. The CDR3 DNA follows: TGTGCCAGTAGCCCTTACAGGGGGATGAACACTGAAGCTTTCTTT.

The J gene is TRBJ1-4, the V gene TRBV7-9; 7 nucleotides agree with TRBD1. This CDR3 contains 14 residues. CDR1 and CDR2 from the germline V gene are SEHNR and FQNEAQ (reference sequence). V lost 3 bases, J lost 11 bases, and 9 bases stayed unmatched. CDR3 protein: CASSLTGTEGKLFF. DNA of the CDR3: TGTGCCAGCAGCTTGACCGGGACAGAAGGGAAACTGTTTTTT.

In regard to this clone: Mismatch with germline at one junction end may stem from a read error. V usage is TRBV20-1 and J usage is TRBJ1-2, with D possibly matching TRBD1 (5 bases). Germline V gene lookup returns CDR1 DFQATT and CDR2 SNEGSKA (reference sequence). The CDR3 is made up of 10 amino acids. The CDR3 loop is CQGTNYGYTF. For the CDR3, the DNA is TGTCAGGGCACTAACTATGGCTACACCTTC.

The chain combines TRBV4-2 with TRBJ2-2, with 7 positions matching TRBD2. Germline assignment: CDR1 LGHNA and CDR2 YNFKEQ. This CDR3 is built from 15 residues. The V gene end was trimmed by 4 bases and the J gene end by 7 bases; junction bases not matched to a gene: 9. CDR3 DNA: TGTGCCAGCAGCCGGGGGGGAGGGGCCCACGGGGAGCTGTTTTTT. The encoded protein is CASSRGGGAHGELFF.